This T cell receptor beta chain came from a study of type 1 regulatory T cells. At the level of the study: This in vitro CD4 product, T-allo10, is enriched for Tr1 cells and alloantigen-specific.

Germline CDR1 reads DFQATT; CDR2 reads SNEGSKA (reference sequence). The CDR3 covers 14 residues. V lost 1 base and J lost 9, with 13 bases in between. This clonotype was detected a few times. TCRdb redid the calling of the reads with MiXCR, one entry per CDR3 protein. The table lists 80,000 to 100,000 distinct CDR3 sequences, roughly 31% of them singletons. J is TRBJ1-6 and V is TRBV20-1; no clear D gene. The TCR sequence derives from a human donor in good health. The sample consisted of CD4+ T cells, either the whole sample or a sorted fraction (not recorded which). The CDR3 is CSARGGVIGSPLHF. DNA for the CDR3: TGCAGTGCTAGAGGTGGCGTAATAGGTTCACCCCTCCACTTT.